The 9 T cell receptor beta chains below all came from one sample that was sequenced in a study of T cell responses to AZD1222 COVID-19 vaccine. The method was immunoSEQ multiplex PCR; TCRdb's version includes in-frame clones alone and lacks a portion of them. The data show some 130,000 clones, approximately 91% seen once. This sample comprised peripheral blood, obtained 28 days after the second AZD1222 dose. These receptors were collected from an adult who received the AZD1222 COVID-19 vaccine.

The rearrangement links TRBV28 to TRBJ2-3; 7 bases are a match to TRBD2. V shed 7 bases and J 9 bases; nucleotides not matched to a gene: 13. The CDR3 extends over 14 amino acids. CDR1 is MDHEN and CDR2 is SYDVKM in the germline V gene. DNA for the CDR3: TGTGCCAGCAACGGCGTTAAATGGGAGGGAACGCAGTATTTT. It codes for CASNGVKWEGTQYF.

The V and J genes are TRBV6-6 and TRBJ1-1; the D gene is possibly TRBD1 (6 bases). Germline-derived CDR1 and CDR2 are MNHNY and SVGAGI (reference sequence). This CDR3 is built from 16 residues. V lost 6 bases and J 2 bases, leaving 19 bases between the germline ends. The CDR3 reads CASSLGWGGHNTEAFF. The CDR3 region has the DNA TGTGCCAGCAGCCTTGGGTGGGGGGGCCACAACACTGAAGCTTTCTTT.

This chain's CDR3 is CASERFGAFF. The CDR3 nucleotides are TGTGCCAGCGAACGCTTTGGGGCTTTCTTT. The chain is built from TRBV13 and TRBJ1-1; D is ambiguous. Trimming stripped 8 bases from V and 11 bases from J, with 12 bases between. The germline gives CDR1 PRHDT, CDR2 FYEKMQ (reference sequence). The CDR3 is 10 residues long.

This clone was counted a single time. This sequence joins TRBV27 and TRBJ2-5; D could derive from TRBD1 or TRBD2 (5 bases each). The CDR3 is 13 residues long. Trimming stripped 6 bases from V and 2 bases from J, with 10 bases between. The germline V gene has CDR1 MNHEY and CDR2 SMNVEV (reference sequence). The DNA of the CDR3 is TGTGCCAGCAGGGGGCGGGCTCAAGAGACCCAGTACTTC. Protein: CASRGRAQETQYF.

The DNA of the CDR3 is TGTGCCAGCAGCTTCGAACTAGCGGGTGGGTACAATGAGCAGTTCTTC. This sequence encodes CASSFELAGGYNEQFF. The chain uses TRBV7-8 and TRBJ2-1, with 9 bases that match TRBD2. CDR3 size: 16 residues. Looked up from germline, CDR1 is SGHVS and CDR2 is FQNEAQ. V dropped 3 bases and J dropped 4; count of bases not matched to a gene: 7. Full variable domain (rest looked up from reference TRBV7-8 and TRBJ2-1): GAGVSQSPRYKVAKRGQDVALRCDPISGHVSLFWYQQALGQGPEFLTYFQNEAQLDKSGLPSDRFFAERPEGSVSTLKIQRTQQEDSAVYLCASSFELAGGYNEQFFGPGTRLTVL.

The chain employs TRBV5-4 and TRBJ2-2; tentatively, D is TRBD2 (6 bases). The CDR3 is 17 residues long. CDR1 is SGHNT, CDR2 YYREEE, per germline (reference sequence). The V end was cut by 4 bases, the J end by 1 base, with 17 bases between. The CDR3, as DNA: TGTGCCAGCAGCCCTGGGGGTAGCGGACAGAACACCGGGGAGCTGTTTTTT. It yields the protein CASSPGGSGQNTGELFF.

The J gene is TRBJ2-7, the V gene TRBV28, with 8 bases aligning to TRBD2. Germline CDR1 reads MDHEN; CDR2 reads SYDVKM. Trimming at V came to 5 bases and at J to 2 bases, leaving 8 bases not matched to a gene. The CDR3 is 15 residues long. CDR3 protein: CASSAPGLGTYEQYF. Here the CDR3 DNA reads TGTGCCAGCAGTGCACCGGGACTAGGGACCTACGAGCAGTACTTC.

The CDR3 DNA reads TGTGCCATCAGTGATTCCCACCAGCCCCAGCATTTT. Its protein is CAISDSHQPQHF. V is TRBV10-3 and J is TRBJ1-5, with D uncertain. Looked up from germline, CDR1 is ENHRY and CDR2 is SYGVKD. This CDR3 has 12 residues. Trimming pared 3 bases from V and 7 bases from J, leaving 7 bases between.

Turning to this clone: One junction end does not reproduce the germline sequence, and a read error may be involved. The gene calls are TRBV6-5 and TRBJ2-3; D remains unclear. From germline, CDR1 is MNHEY and CDR2 SVGAGI. CDR3 size: 11 residues. The CDR3 region is CASSNSDTQYF. CDR3 DNA: TGTGCCAGCAGTAACTCAGATACGCAGTATTTT.